This T cell receptor (beta chain) was identified during a study of cytomegalovirus exposure and HLA in healthy donors. Whole-study context: Out of about 190 million T cells, an earlier analysis found 117 million unique TCR beta sequences in total.

CDR1 is MGHRA, CDR2 YSYEKL, per germline. This CDR3 comprises 17 residues. Trimming left V 3 bases short and J 4 bases short, with 20 bases between. General study findings and limits: In a later analysis, V- and J-gene trimming of beta chains associated with a DCLRE1C missense variant, replicated independently.

PCR employed 60 Vbeta and 13 Jbeta primers. Data came from immunoSEQ multiplex PCR; TCRdb stores just in-frame clones and leaves some out. The table shows about 250,000 clones, with 80% occurring only once. About this clone: Its antigen is not identified.

Sequencing was carried out using PBMCs. This clonotype was sampled from a girl between 2 and 10 years old in good health and CMV-seronegative. This chain connects TRBV4-1 to TRBJ2-3, with a tentative D call TRBD2 (7 bases). In nucleotides, the CDR3 is TGCGCCAGCAGCCACCCTAATCGCGGGGGCGTCGCAGATACGCAGTATTTT. This sequence encodes CASSHPNRGGVADTQYF.